The clone carrying this TCR beta chain was detected ten times or more. Its target is not known. The source of the sample is a study of T cells after posttransplantation cyclophosphamide. Findings of the study overall: After PTCy, TRB diversity resembled that of CNI/methotrexate controls. Blood and skin or GI T cell repertoires showed limited TRB overlap. Donor-recipient repertoire similarity was low at 1-2 months, rising over year one.

CDR1 is LGHNA and CDR2 is YSLEER in the germline V gene. This CDR3 has 17 residues. Trimming cost V 3 bases and J 2 bases, with 17 bases left between them. Method: immunoSEQ multiplex PCR; TCRdb's copy keeps in-frame clones and lacks some. The sample was found to contain 35,000 to 45,000 clones, and every one recurs. The V gene is TRBV4-3, the J gene TRBJ2-1; D not resolved. Sample: PBMCs. This sequence was found in a man aged 35-49 years in good health, CMV-negative, and a related stem cell transplant donor. The CDR3 nucleotides read TGCGCCAGCAGCCATGAGGCTTCCTTTAGGACCTACAATGAGCAGTTCTTC. It yields the protein CASSHEASFRTYNEQFF.